This note documents a single T cell receptor beta chain sequence. Authors' data handling: Reference gene primer amplification yielded estimated nucleated cell counts. TCRdb's copy holds only in-frame clones and misses some; the assay was immunoSEQ multiplex PCR. V, J and clone size derive from that table, while D and trimming were established from the DNA sequence. The sample lists about 440,000 clones; roughly 85% were seen once. Looked up from germline, CDR1 is MNHEY and CDR2 is SVGAGI. V lost 6 bases, J lost 0 bases, and 4 bases stayed unmatched. The CDR3 consists of 14 residues. The data derive from a study of blood T cell repertoires in COVID-19. The overall study: COVID-19 samples from acute and convalescent phases originated in the United States, Italy and Spain.

The study drew participants aged about 18 to 89 years from under 30 US areas. Participants had their cohort set by participant-reported clinical history. The specimen sequenced was PBMCs or T cells enriched from blood (not recorded which). The chain links TRBV6-5 to TRBJ2-7, with 8 positions matching TRBD1. This receptor was identified in a woman under 30 with acute COVID-19. CDR3 bases: TGTGCCAGCAGAAGGACAGGGAGCTCCTACGAGCAGTACTTC. Protein product: CASRRTGSSYEQYF.